The 20 T cell receptor beta chains given below trace back to one sample, sequenced in a study of T cell clonality in common variable immunodeficiency. Libraries were prepared by immunoSEQ multiplex PCR; TCRdb keeps only in-frame clonotypes and omits some of them. The sample shows roughly 70,000 clones, no singletons; the ten largest hold roughly 1.5%. The sequenced sample consisted of peripheral blood mononuclear cells. These receptors were obtained from a person aged 18 to 69 in good health.

This clone was counted at least ten times. With the read ending 3 residues before the CDR3 end, the germline J gene is used to fill in that end. The same CDR3 also results from other DNA sequences found in this sample. The chain combines TRBV5-1 with TRBJ1-4, with 7 bases fitting TRBD1. Germline lookup yields CDR1 SGHRS and CDR2 YFSETQ. The CDR3 is 14 amino acids. V shed 0 bases and J 8 bases; nucleotides not matched to a gene: 4. The sequenced part of the CDR3 DNA is TGCGCCAGCAGCTTGGGACAGGGTAGGGAAAAA. This sequence encodes CASSLGQGREK. In full, the CDR3 is CASSLGQGREKLFF.

This clone was detected many times. From the germline J gene comes the end of the CDR3, since the read stops 3 residues before it. The chain links TRBV5-1 to TRBJ2-3; 8 bases align to TRBD2. The V gene's germline CDR1 is SGHRS and CDR2 YFSETQ. V shed 3 bases and J 6 bases; nucleotides not matched to a gene: 9. The CDR3 is made up of 15 amino acids. The covered CDR3 bases are TGCGCCAGCAGCTGGAGCGGGAGTATAGGGGATACG. This encodes CASSWSGSIGDT. The whole CDR3 sequence reads CASSWSGSIGDTQYF.

This clone came up many times. The sequence runs out 3 residues before the end of the CDR3; the remainder is reconstructed from the germline J gene. V and J are TRBV5-1 and TRBJ2-2; D is possibly TRBD1 or TRBD2 (5 bases each). The length of the CDR3 is 13 residues. Trimming shortened V by 6 bases and J by 6 bases, and 12 bases separated the two germline ends. Germline-derived CDR1 and CDR2 are SGHRS and YFSETQ. Incomplete CDR3 DNA: TGCGCCAGCAAGGAAGGGGAGTCCGGGGAG. This sequence encodes CASKEGESGE. The whole CDR3 sequence reads CASKEGESGELFF.

This clone was seen at least ten times. Read coverage stops 3 residues before the CDR3 terminus; the germline J gene supplies the remainder. The chain combines TRBV20-1 with TRBJ2-7; the match to TRBD1 covers 10 bases. This CDR3 spans 14 amino acids. Germline trimming cut 0 bases from V and 5 bases from J; bases unmatched to any gene: 4. The germline CDR1 and CDR2 sequences are DFQATT and SNEGSKA (reference sequence). CDR3 DNA, as far as it was read: TGCAGTGCTAGAGATTTGGGGACAGGGGACGAG. Translating it yields CSARDLGTGDE. The full CDR3 reads CSARDLGTGDEQYF.

This clone was found many times. The observed sequence ends 3 residues before the CDR3 terminus, with the missing tail filled in from the germline J gene. This chain uses TRBV5-8 with TRBJ2-1; 8 bases fit TRBD1. Germline CDR1 SGHTS, CDR2 YDEGEE. The junction had 6 bases not matched to a gene; V was cut back by 2 bases and J by 5 bases. This CDR3 comprises 15 residues. CDR3 region: CASSFDRGKDNEQFF. The part of the CDR3 DNA that was read is TGTGCCAGCAGCTTCGACAGGGGAAAAGACAATGAG.

This clone was seen repeatedly, ten times or more. Coverage ceases 3 residues before the CDR3 finishes, and the germline J gene fills in the end. The chain carries TRBV4-2 and TRBJ2-4; D may match TRBD1 or TRBD2 (5 bases each). V dropped 1 base and J dropped 5 bases, with 12 bases sitting between them. CDR3 length: 15 amino acids. Looked up from germline, CDR1 is LGHNA and CDR2 is YNFKEQ. The CDR3: CASSQVNRGENIQYF. The part of the CDR3 DNA that was read is TGTGCCAGCAGCCAAGTTAATAGGGGAGAAAACATT.

This clone was found many times. The read stops 3 residues short of the end of the CDR3; the missing end is completed from the germline J gene. The chain links TRBV6-1 to TRBJ2-1, with 12 bases that match TRBD2. CDR1 is MNHNS and CDR2 is SASEGT in the germline V gene. Unmatched junction bases numbered 5, after V lost 2 bases and J lost 9 bases. CDR3 length: 15 amino acids. CDR3 in amino acids: CASSELAGGLGEQFF. The sequenced CDR3 bases are TGTGCCAGCAGTGAACTAGCGGGGGGGCTCGGTGAG.

This clone was counted ten times or more. The read terminates 3 residues ahead of where the CDR3 ends, so the germline J gene completes it. The V gene is TRBV14, the J gene TRBJ2-2; weak D call: TRBD1 (5 bases). This CDR3 comprises 15 residues. Germline V lookup: CDR1 SGHDN, CDR2 FVKESK. V lost 4 bases and J lost 3, with 12 bases in between. CDR3 protein: CASSRAMGHTGELFF. Incomplete CDR3 DNA: TGTGCCAGCAGCCGCGCGATGGGGCACACCGGGGAG.

This clone was recorded many times. The read terminates 3 residues before the CDR3 end, so the remaining end is supplied by the germline J gene. This sequence joins TRBV7-3 and TRBJ2-1; 8 nucleotides match TRBD2. With 3 bases clipped from V and 8 bases from J, the junction kept 9 bases outside the gene matches. There are 15 residues in the CDR3. Per the germline V gene, CDR1 is SGHTA and CDR2 is FQGTGA. The chain's CDR3 is CASSLGGAGGDEQFF. Incomplete CDR3 DNA: TGTGCCAGCAGCTTGGGGGGGGCGGGAGGTGATGAG.

This clone was observed many times. The sequenced fragment ends 3 residues before the CDR3 boundary, so the rest is inferred from the germline J gene. The chain employs TRBV5-1 and TRBJ2-5, with 7 bases lining up with TRBD1. Trimming removed 4 bases from V and 2 bases from J; junction bases left unmatched: 8. Germline V gives CDR1 SGHRS, CDR2 YFSETQ. The CDR3 covers 15 residues. The covered CDR3 bases are TGCGCCAGCAGCCGCCAGGGCAGGGGGCAAGAGACC. Its protein is CASSRQGRGQET. Given in full, the CDR3 is CASSRQGRGQETQYF. Complete variable domain (other parts from reference TRBV5-1 and TRBJ2-5): KAGVTQTPRYLIKTRGQQVTLSCSPISGHRSVSWYQQTPGQGLQFLFEYFSETQRNKGNFPGRFSGRQFSNSRSEMNVSTLELGDSALYLCASSRQGRGQETQYFGPGTRLLVL.

This clone appeared many times. The CDR3 goes on 3 residues after the read ends, and that part is filled in from the germline J gene. V and J are TRBV14 and TRBJ1-2, with 11 bases aligning to TRBD1. There are 15 residues in the CDR3. The J segment lost 5 bases and the V segment lost 3 bases, leaving 5 bases of the junction unmatched. CDR1 and CDR2 from the germline V gene are SGHDN and FVKESK. CDR3 in amino acids: CASSHGTGGAYGYTF. The part of the CDR3 DNA that was read is TGTGCCAGCAGCCACGGGACAGGGGGTGCTTATGGC.

This clone was detected many times. The sequenced CDR3 bases are TGCAGCGTGGGGGCTCGGGATGAAAAA. It codes for CSVGARDEK. The whole CDR3 sequence is CSVGARDEKLFF. This chain joins TRBV29-1 and TRBJ1-4; D may be TRBD1 (6 bases). The read finishes 3 residues shy of the CDR3 end, and the germline J gene is used to complete it. The CDR3 sequence is 12 residues long. The ends were cut back, 6 bases at V and 6 bases at J, with 11 bases in the middle. Germline values: CDR1 SQVTM, CDR2 ANQGSEA.

This clone has a handful of counts. Read sequence stops 3 residues before the CDR3 end, and the germline J gene provides the missing end. The chain joins TRBV5-1 to TRBJ2-1; 8 bases fit TRBD2. Trimming removed 3 bases from V and 1 base from J; junction bases left unmatched: 6. The CDR3 contains 16 residues. Germline CDR1 and CDR2: SGHRS and YFSETQ. The CDR3 DNA, read in part, is TGCGCCAGCAGCTCGGACGGGACTAGTTCCTACAATGAG. Its translation is CASSSDGTSSYNE. The CDR3 in full is CASSSDGTSSYNEQFF.

This clone was observed many times. The CDR3 end lies 3 residues beyond the end of the read and is filled in from the germline J gene. V and J are TRBV18 and TRBJ1-1; weak D call: TRBD1 (5 bases). V was trimmed by 1 base and J by 1 base, leaving 16 bases between them. This CDR3 has 17 amino acids. The germline CDR1 and CDR2 sequences are KGHSH and LQKENI. The CDR3 spells CASSPRGPNQGNTEAFF. The covered CDR3 bases are TGTGCCAGCTCACCACGAGGACCTAATCAGGGGAACACTGAA. Complete variable domain (other parts from reference TRBV18 and TRBJ1-1): NAGVMQNPRHLVRRRGQEARLRCSPMKGHSHVYWYRQLPEEGLKFMVYLQKENIIDESGMPKERFSAEFPKEGPSILRIQQVVRGDSAAYFCASSPRGPNQGNTEAFFGQGTRLTVV.

This clone was counted many times. The part of the CDR3 DNA that was read is TGTGCCAGCAGTGAGACAGGGAGGGGAGCACCC. Translation gives CASSETGRGAP. The complete CDR3 sequence is CASSETGRGAPLHF. This chain uses TRBV28 with TRBJ1-6; 7 nucleotides match TRBD1. The CDR3 end lies 3 residues beyond the end of the read and is filled in from the germline J gene. Germline-derived CDR1 and CDR2 are MDHEN and SYDVKM. The CDR3 totals 14 residues. The V segment lost 5 bases and the J segment 11 bases; nucleotides outside the gene matches: 9.

This clone was recorded at least ten times. The read halts 3 residues ahead of the CDR3 end, with the missing end drawn from the germline J gene. J is TRBJ2-5 and V is TRBV5-1; 9 nucleotides match TRBD2. Losses at the gene ends were 4 bases for V and 5 bases for J; bases not matched to a gene: 6. Per the germline V gene, CDR1 is SGHRS and CDR2 is YFSETQ. The CDR3 contains 14 residues. The DNA read from the CDR3 is TGCGCCAGCAGCCCCAGGCTAGCGGGGGAGACC. This codes for CASSPRLAGET. The full CDR3 protein reads CASSPRLAGETQYF.

As to this clone: One junction end disagrees with the germline gene, perhaps due to a read error. The CDR3 end lies 3 residues beyond the end of the read and is filled in from the germline J gene. The genes are TRBV7-9 and TRBJ2-7; 8 bases map to TRBD2. This CDR3 is 13 amino acids long. Germline values: CDR1 SEHNR, CDR2 FQNEAQ (reference sequence). Partial CDR3 DNA: TGTTCCAGCAGGGGTAGCGGGGCGTACGAG. This codes for CSSRGSGAYE. The CDR3 as a whole reads CSSRGSGAYEQYF.

For this clone: Read data end 3 residues before the CDR3 end; the end is taken from the germline J gene. This chain joins TRBV27 and TRBJ2-7; 10 bases are shared with TRBD2. The CDR3 runs to 15 residues. J lost 1 base, V lost 5 bases, and 5 bases had no gene match. Germline V gene sequence: CDR1 MNHEY, CDR2 SMNVEV (reference sequence). The covered CDR3 bases are TGTGCCAGCAGTATAACGGGACTAGCGTCCTACGAG. Translation: CASSITGLASYE. The full-length CDR3 reads as CASSITGLASYEQYF.

This clone appeared many times. The read ends 3 residues before the CDR3 terminus; that terminus is restored from the germline J gene. The chain is built from TRBV18 and TRBJ2-5, with TRBD1 matching 7 bases. Germline V gives CDR1 KGHSH, CDR2 LQKENI. This CDR3 has 13 amino acids. Unmatched junction bases numbered 8, after V lost 8 bases and J lost 5 bases. The sequenced CDR3 bases are TGTGCCAGCCTAGGGGGCGCGGAGGAGACC. Encoded protein: CASLGGAEET. The full CDR3 sequence reads CASLGGAEETQYF. Drawing the rest from reference TRBV18 and TRBJ2-5, the complete variable domain is NAGVMQNPRHLVRRRGQEARLRCSPMKGHSHVYWYRQLPEEGLKFMVYLQKENIIDESGMPKERFSAEFPKEGPSILRIQQVVRGDSAAYFCASLGGAEETQYFGPGTRLLVL.

There are many counts of this clone. CDR3 DNA, as far as it was read: TGTGCCAGCAGACCCTATCTCGGTCGGTCCGAA. It codes for CASRPYLGRSE. In full, the CDR3 reads CASRPYLGRSEAFF. The rearrangement joins TRBV28 to TRBJ1-1; D unresolved. Sequencing ends 3 residues short of the CDR3 end; the germline J gene provides the rest. Per the germline V gene, CDR1 is MDHEN and CDR2 is SYDVKM. The CDR3 is made up of 14 amino acids.